Following are 25 T cell receptor beta chains from one sample sequenced in a study of T-cell reconstitution after alpha-beta-depleted transplantation in children. Researchers prepared the TCRbeta library using unique molecular identifiers, the study reports. TCRdb processed the PCR reads anew with MiXCR; each CDR3 protein has one entry. This sample has about 4,800 distinct CDR3 sequences, with about 7% found just once. Sequences were derived from PBMCs, mostly from graft donor cells, sampled 60 days after TCRalphabeta/CD19-depleted stem cell transplant. The receptors were sampled from a boy in the first two years of life who had a stem cell transplant for SCID, so the T cells may come from the graft donor.

By its share, this clonotype is medium-sized. V gene TRBV10-3 combines with J gene TRBJ2-3, with D unresolved. Trimming took off 0 bases at V and 6 bases at J, with 16 bases between the two ends. This CDR3 comprises 16 residues. Per germline, CDR1 ENHRY and CDR2 SYGVKD. CDR3 nucleotide sequence: TGTGCCATCAGTGAGTCGACGGCAGCCCGACGCGATACGCAGTATTTT. This codes for CAISESTAARRDTQYF.

This clonotype is medium-sized by share. V and J are TRBV10-2 and TRBJ2-3; the D gene could be TRBD1 or TRBD2 (5 bases each). The CDR3 is 16 amino acids. Germline V lookup: CDR1 WSHSY, CDR2 SAAADI. The V gene lost 0 bases and the J gene lost 0 bases, with 10 bases spanning the gap. For the CDR3, the DNA is TGCGCCAGCAGTGAGTCGGGGACGGTGAGCACAGATACGCAGTATTTT. It translates to CASSESGTVSTDTQYF.

In its sample, this clonotype ranks as medium-sized. The chain recombines TRBV5-5 with TRBJ2-2, with D perhaps TRBD2 (5 bases). The CDR3 consists of 16 residues. Germline lookup yields CDR1 SGHKS and CDR2 YYEKEE (reference sequence). Trimming stripped 0 bases from V and 1 base from J, with 10 bases between. As DNA, the CDR3 is TGTGCCAGCAGCTTGGCGCGGGTCGGGAACACCGGGGAGCTGTTTTTT. Translated, it gives CASSLARVGNTGELFF.

Within the sample, this clonotype is medium-sized. The J gene is TRBJ2-3, the V gene TRBV7-6; D gene uncertain. The germline V gene has CDR1 SGHVS and CDR2 FNYEAQ. The V gene lost 10 bases and the J gene lost 2 bases, with 1 base spanning the gap. This CDR3 region has 9 residues. This CDR3 reads CANTDTQYF. In DNA form, the CDR3 reads TGTGCCAACACAGATACGCAGTATTTT.

This clonotype occurred many times. The chain has TRBV4-1 and TRBJ1-1, with TRBD1 matching over 8 bases. The CDR3 loop spans 15 amino acids. Trimming at V came to 5 bases and at J to 0 bases, leaving 5 bases not matched to a gene. The germline V gene encodes CDR1 MGHRA and CDR2 YSYEKL. CDR3 nucleotide sequence: TGCGCCAGCAGCTTCAGGGGGCCGATGAACACTGAAGCTTTCTTT. Its translation is CASSFRGPMNTEAFF.

This clonotype was recorded at least ten times. The chain combines TRBV2 with TRBJ2-1; 10 nucleotides align to TRBD1. Germline-derived CDR1 and CDR2 are SNHLY and FYNNEI. Germline trimming cut 8 bases from V and 2 bases from J; bases unmatched to any gene: 3. The CDR3 length is 14 residues. The CDR3 DNA reads TGTGCCAGCCCTGGACAGGGGGCCTACAATGAGCAGTTCTTC. Protein: CASPGQGAYNEQFF.

This clonotype came up many times. A much more abundant neighbour one base away suggests this may be a read error. This sequence joins TRBV18 and TRBJ1-5; 9 nucleotides agree with TRBD1. Germline V gene sequence: CDR1 KGHSH, CDR2 LQKENI. The V and J ends lost 3 bases and 7 bases, in that order; junction bases with no gene match: 4. The CDR3 has 14 residues. CDR3 protein: CASSPGQGCQPQHF. The CDR3 DNA sequence: TGTGCCAGCTCACCGGGACAGGGTTGCCAGCCCCAGCATTTT.

This clonotype was seen ten or more times. The rearrangement uses TRBV4-2 and TRBJ1-2; maybe TRBD1 (5 bases). The CDR3 consists of 16 residues. The germline V and J ends were trimmed by 3 bases and 6 bases, with 20 bases remaining between them. The germline V gene encodes CDR1 LGHNA and CDR2 YNFKEQ. The CDR3 spells CASSQSTGTQEDGYTF. The CDR3 DNA sequence: TGTGCCAGCAGCCAGTCAACCGGGACCCAGGAGGATGGCTACACCTTC.

This clonotype showed up many times. This rearrangement joins TRBV5-4 to TRBJ1-5; D possibly corresponds to TRBD1 (5 bases). The CDR3 length is 15 residues. Germline lookup yields CDR1 SGHNT and CDR2 YYREEE (reference sequence). Trimming stripped 4 bases from V and 4 bases from J, with 15 bases between. CDR3 sequence reads: CASSINPGRNQPQHF. CDR3 coding DNA: TGTGCCAGCAGCATAAACCCGGGACGGAATCAGCCCCAGCATTTT.

This clonotype is categorized as medium-sized. The gene calls are TRBV4-1 and TRBJ1-5; D is undetermined. The CDR3 sequence is 16 residues long. V lost 0 bases and J 6 bases, leaving 15 bases between the germline ends. CDR1 is MGHRA, CDR2 YSYEKL, per germline. The DNA for the CDR3 is TGCGCCAGCAGCCAAGATTCTGCGGTTTTACCTCAGCCCCAGCATTTT. Its protein product is CASSQDSAVLPQPQHF.

In this sample, this clonotype is medium-sized. The chain joins TRBV4-1 to TRBJ2-2; D is unresolved. Germline V CDR1 and CDR2: MGHRA, YSYEKL. The CDR3 consists of 15 residues. Trimming cost V 1 base and J 6 bases, with 12 bases left between them. The CDR3 coding sequence is TGCGCCAGCAGCCAAGCAGTAAAACCTTCCGGGGAGCTGTTTTTT. As protein: CASSQAVKPSGELFF.

In its sample, this clonotype was seen many times. The rearrangement joins TRBV3-1 to TRBJ2-2, with 7 bases fitting TRBD1. J was trimmed by 11 bases and V by 0 bases; bases with no gene match: 15. This CDR3 has 17 amino acids. The V gene's germline CDR1 is LGHDT and CDR2 YNNKEL (reference sequence). CDR3 coding DNA: TGTGCCAGCAGCCAAGATCTCGTTCTATCCGGGACAGTAGAGCTGTTTTTT. Translation: CASSQDLVLSGTVELFF.

This clonotype was counted between two and nine times. The rearrangement joins TRBV5-5 to TRBJ2-7; D uncertain. The V end lost 7 bases, the J end lost 1 base, and 12 bases lay between the germline ends. This CDR3 region has 13 residues. The germline gives CDR1 SGHKS, CDR2 YYEKEE (reference sequence). In DNA form, the CDR3 reads TGTGCCAGCCAGGCGGCAGGTTCCTACGAGCAGTACTTC. This gives the protein CASQAAGSYEQYF.

By its share, this clonotype is medium-sized. In DNA, the CDR3 is TGTGCCAGCAGCTGGACAGGGGGCCCCTACGAGCAGTACTTC. It specifies CASSWTGGPYEQYF. The rearrangement joins TRBV7-2 to TRBJ2-7; 11 nucleotides align to TRBD1. V lost 4 bases to trimming and J lost 2 bases; unmatched junction nucleotides: 1. CDR3 length: 14 amino acids. Germline V gene data show CDR1 as SGHTA and CDR2 as FQGNSA. Full variable domain (missing parts from reference TRBV7-2 and TRBJ2-7): GAGVSQSPSNKVTEKGKDVELRCDPISGHTALYWYRQSLGQGLEFLIYFQGNSAPDKSGLPSDRFSAERTGGSVSTLTIQRTQQEDSAVYLCASSWTGGPYEQYFGPGTRLTVT.

Relative to its sample, this clonotype is medium-sized (0.01 to 0.1%). V gene TRBV20-1 combines with J gene TRBJ1-2; maybe TRBD1 (6 bases). V lost 6 bases to trimming and J lost 6 bases, with 23 bases between them. The CDR3 consists of 15 residues. CDR1 and CDR2 (germline): DFQATT, SNEGSKA (reference sequence). The CDR3 sequence: CSAQITGQNSDGYTF. In DNA, the CDR3 is TGCAGTGCCCAAATCACGGGACAAAATTCGGATGGCTACACCTTC.

This clonotype is labeled as medium-sized. V usage is TRBV7-9 and J usage is TRBJ2-7; 9 nucleotides agree with TRBD1. V shed 6 bases, J shed 3 bases, and the junction held 12 bases outside the gene matches. CDR1 is SEHNR, CDR2 FQNEAQ, per germline (reference sequence). The CDR3 has 16 residues. The CDR3 nucleotides are TGTGCCAGCAGTCCTCCTTACAGGGGGCTCAGCTACGAGCAGTACTTC. Its protein product is CASSPPYRGLSYEQYF.

The CDR3 sequence is CSVDGRNTGELFF. The CDR3 DNA is TGCAGCGTTGACGGCCGGAACACCGGGGAGCTGTTTTTT. The rearrangement links TRBV29-1 to TRBJ2-2; D is ambiguous. V dropped 3 bases and J dropped 1 base, with 6 bases sitting between them. The germline V gene encodes CDR1 SQVTM and CDR2 ANQGSEA. The CDR3 contains 13 residues.

This clonotype is deemed medium-sized. This sequence joins TRBV12-3 or TRBV12-4 and TRBJ1-4; perhaps TRBD1 as D (6 bases). The CDR3 has 15 residues. Trimming cost V 6 bases and J 4 bases, with 15 bases left between them. The DNA for the CDR3 is TGTGCCAGCAGACAGGGACCGCAGGTTAATGAAAAACTGTTTTTT. Protein product: CASRQGPQVNEKLFF.

This clonotype is categorized as medium-sized (0.01 to 0.1%). The rearrangement uses TRBV20-1 and TRBJ1-2, with TRBD1 matching over 7 bases. The CDR3 spans 18 residues. V gave up 6 bases and J gave up 6 bases; unmatched junction bases: 25. Germline CDR1 DFQATT, CDR2 SNEGSKA (reference sequence). The CDR3 loop reads CSAKYRGVLRPQLNGYTF. CDR3 nucleotide sequence: TGCAGTGCCAAGTACAGGGGCGTCCTGAGGCCACAACTCAATGGCTACACCTTC.

By sample fraction, this clonotype is medium-sized (0.01 to 0.1%). V gene TRBV10-2 combines with J gene TRBJ1-5, with 8 bases fitting TRBD1. Germline assignment: CDR1 WSHSY and CDR2 SAAADI. After removal of 2 bases from V and 5 bases from J, the junction contained 20 bases not matched to a gene. This CDR3 spans 20 amino acids. Here the CDR3 reads CASSEHGWGRGREGYQPQHF. CDR3 in DNA: TGCGCCAGCAGTGAGCATGGGTGGGGCAGGGGGCGAGAAGGGTATCAGCCCCAGCATTTT.

V gene TRBV3-1 combines with J gene TRBJ2-1, with 7 bases that match TRBD2. Germline V gene lookup returns CDR1 LGHDT and CDR2 YNNKEL (reference sequence). This CDR3 region has 17 residues. V shed 7 bases, J shed 1 base, and the junction held 13 bases outside the gene matches. CDR3 amino acids: CASTNQGQRESYNEQFF. CDR3 nucleotides: TGTGCCAGCACCAACCAGGGCCAGCGGGAATCCTACAATGAGCAGTTCTTC.

This clonotype was counted many times. This chain connects TRBV5-5 to TRBJ1-2; D might be TRBD1 (5 bases). The germline V gene encodes CDR1 SGHKS and CDR2 YYEKEE (reference sequence). Between the trimmed V and J ends, which lost 4 bases and 0 bases, there was a span of 19 bases. This CDR3 contains 17 residues. This CDR3 is CASSRGVRQLPNYGYTF. For the CDR3, the DNA is TGTGCCAGCAGCCGAGGTGTTAGACAGCTCCCTAACTATGGCTACACCTTC.

This clonotype is medium-sized (0.01 to 0.1%) within its sample. This chain joins TRBV2 and TRBJ1-2; 7 bases fit TRBD1. Germline CDR1 SNHLY, CDR2 FYNNEI. After removal of 3 bases from V and 5 bases from J, the junction contained 6 bases not matched to a gene. This CDR3 contains 14 residues. The CDR3 DNA reads as TGTGCCAGCAGTGACCACAGGGGACTTTATGGCTACACCTTC. It yields the protein CASSDHRGLYGYTF.

By its share, this clonotype is medium-sized (0.01 to 0.1%). The chain combines TRBV24-1 with TRBJ1-1, with D maybe TRBD1 (6 bases). V lost 7 bases and J 5 bases, leaving 19 bases between the germline ends. Germline CDR1 and CDR2: KGHDR and SFDVKD. CDR3 length equals 15 residues. The CDR3 DNA is TGTGCCACCAGGTACCGGGGGGGGCGAGAGACTGAAGCTTTCTTT. This translates into CATRYRGGRETEAFF.

In this sample, this clonotype turned up many times. The rearrangement joins TRBV6-4 to TRBJ2-3, with 8 bases aligning to TRBD1. The CDR3 consists of 17 residues. The J segment lost 3 bases and the V segment lost 0 bases, leaving 8 bases of the junction unmatched. Germline values: CDR1 MRHNA, CDR2 SNTAGT. This chain's CDR3 is CASSDSNRGFRTDTQYF. The CDR3 DNA is TGTGCCAGCAGTGACTCTAACAGGGGGTTTAGGACAGATACGCAGTATTTT.